This TCR beta chain was profiled in a study of shared clonotypes between healthy human individuals. CDR1 and CDR2 (germline): MNHNY, SVGAGI (reference sequence). V lost 5 bases, J lost 3 bases, and 7 bases stayed unmatched. This CDR3 is built from 14 residues. The assay was immunoSEQ multiplex PCR, and TCRdb's table has in-frame clones only and misses some. The sample yields about 2.3 million clones, 80% to 95% seen once. This TCR was sampled from a man between 18 and 29 years old in good health. Some clones in this sample may be carry-over from other donors' samples. Specimen: naive CD4+ T cells from PBMCs. Subset defined: CD45RA+ positively selected. The chain uses TRBV6-6 and TRBJ2-7; 7 positions match TRBD1. In DNA, the CDR3 is TGTGCCAGCAGTAAGACAGGGTCCAACTACGAGCAGTACTTC. Amino acids: CASSKTGSNYEQYF.